This entry lists 24 T cell receptor beta chains sequenced from one sample in a study of a mutant IDH1 vaccine in newly diagnosed glioma. Only in-frame clones appear in the TCRdb table, and some are missing; sequencing was by immunoSEQ multiplex PCR. The repertoire includes tens of thousands of clones, approximately 80% of them detected once, and 9.5% to 15% sits in the top ten. The time point: week 35, safety follow-up. A 20-mer mutant IDH1 peptide at 300 ug was injected subcutaneously with topical imiquimod. Their antigens remain unidentified. Material: PBMCs, obtained from a glioma patient whose treatment included an IDH1 peptide vaccine. Receptors originate from a man aged 40-50 years with glioma.

The J gene is TRBJ2-6, the V gene TRBV19; TRBD1 is a possible D gene (6 bases). This CDR3 is 17 amino acids long. The germline V gene encodes CDR1 LNHDA and CDR2 SQIVND (reference sequence). V lost 3 bases and J 1 base, leaving 13 bases between the germline ends. The CDR3 coding sequence is TGTGCCAGTAGTATCAACAGGGCCTCATCTGGGGCCAACGTCCTGACTTTC. It translates to CASSINRASSGANVLTF.

V usage is TRBV9 and J usage is TRBJ2-1; TRBD2 agrees at 10 bases. The CDR3 is 17 residues long. Unmatched junction bases numbered 6, after V lost 3 bases and J lost 0 bases. The germline CDR1 and CDR2 sequences are SGDLS and YYNGEE. The CDR3 region is CASSGVAGGVSYNEQFF. DNA of the CDR3: TGTGCCAGCAGCGGCGTAGCGGGAGGCGTCTCCTACAATGAGCAGTTCTTC. Looking up the rest from reference TRBV9 and TRBJ2-1 gives the full variable domain: DSGVTQTPKHLITATGQRVTLRCSPRSGDLSVYWYQQSLDQGLQFLIQYYNGEERAKGNILERFSAQQFPDLHSELNLSSLELGDSALYFCASSGVAGGVSYNEQFFGPGTRLTVL.

This clone was recorded a few times. The J gene is TRBJ2-1, the V gene TRBV19; a weak D match, TRBD1 (5 bases). The CDR3 has 13 amino acids. Germline V gene sequence: CDR1 LNHDA, CDR2 SQIVND (reference sequence). The V end was cut by 3 bases, the J end by 7 bases, with 10 bases between. The CDR3 sequence: CASSIQGKNEQFF. The CDR3 DNA sequence: TGTGCCAGTAGTATCCAGGGAAAGAATGAGCAGTTCTTC. The full variable domain, with the rest looked up from reference TRBV19 and TRBJ2-1, is DGGITQSPKYLFRKEGQNVTLSCEQNLNHDAMYWYRQDPGQGLRLIYYSQIVNDFQKGDIAEGYSVSREKKESFPLTVTSAQKNPTAFYLCASSIQGKNEQFFGPGTRLTVL.

The chain's CDR3 is CASSLDLAGVQETQYF. In DNA form, the CDR3 reads TGTGCCAGCAGCTTGGATCTAGCGGGGGTCCAAGAGACCCAGTACTTC. The J gene is TRBJ2-5, the V gene TRBV5-4; 10 nucleotides agree with TRBD2. J gave up 1 base and V 0 bases, and 3 bases lay outside the gene matches. The CDR3 covers 16 residues. CDR1 is SGHNT and CDR2 is YYREEE in the germline V gene (reference sequence).

The chain is built from TRBV5-8 and TRBJ2-7, with D maybe TRBD2 (5 bases). This CDR3 comprises 12 residues. CDR1 SGHTS and CDR2 YDEGEE come from the germline V gene. The V end was cut by 1 base, the J end by 9 bases, with 11 bases between. The chain's CDR3 is CASSLTGTGQYV. CDR3 bases: TGTGCCAGCAGCTTGACGGGAACGGGGCAGTACGTC.

CDR3: CASSLAGSYSGANVLTF. The CDR3 DNA is TGTGCCAGCAGCTTAGCTGGCAGCTACTCTGGGGCCAACGTCCTGACTTTC. This chain uses TRBV7-6 with TRBJ2-6; no reliable D call. V was pared by 0 bases and J by 0 bases, with 9 bases between. Germline V gene sequence: CDR1 SGHVS, CDR2 FNYEAQ. The CDR3 has 17 amino acids.

The chain has TRBV6-5 and TRBJ2-1; the D gene is possibly TRBD2 (7 bases). The CDR3 is made up of 16 amino acids. Germline CDR1 reads MNHEY; CDR2 reads SVGAGI. The V gene lost 0 bases and the J gene lost 6 bases, with 15 bases spanning the gap. The CDR3 reads CASSYSGGPGRNEQFF. The CDR3 DNA sequence: TGTGCCAGCAGTTACTCGGGGGGGCCAGGTCGCAATGAGCAGTTCTTC.

The V call is TRBV10-2, the J call TRBJ2-3; 10 positions agree with TRBD1. CDR3 length: 16 amino acids. Germline assignment: CDR1 WSHSY and CDR2 SAAADI. The V gene end was trimmed by 6 bases and the J gene end by 4 bases; junction bases not matched to a gene: 10. In DNA form, the CDR3 reads TGCGCCAGCAGCCGTAAGACAGGGGGCGGGCCAGATACGCAGTATTTT. Protein: CASSRKTGGGPDTQYF.

The CDR3 DNA is TGCGCCAGCAGCTACGGGACAGGGTACGAGCAGTACGTC. It translates to CASSYGTGYEQYV. V usage is TRBV5-1 and J usage is TRBJ2-7, with 9 bases that match TRBD1. Germline-derived CDR1 and CDR2 are SGHRS and YFSETQ. The J segment lost 4 bases and the V segment lost 3 bases, leaving 2 bases of the junction unmatched. This CDR3 has 13 residues.

This clone was counted a few times. The chain links TRBV29-1 to TRBJ2-2, with D possibly TRBD2 on 5 matching bases. The V and J ends lost 0 bases and 3 bases respectively, with 11 bases between them. CDR3 length equals 15 residues. The germline gives CDR1 SQVTM, CDR2 ANQGSEA. The CDR3 here is CSVEDPSGDTGELFF. As DNA, the CDR3 is TGCAGCGTTGAAGATCCCAGCGGCGACACCGGGGAGCTGTTTTTT.

This sequence joins TRBV13 and TRBJ2-7; 10 bases fit TRBD1. J lost 1 base, V lost 0 bases, and 3 bases had no gene match. Germline loops: CDR1 PRHDT, CDR2 FYEKMQ (reference sequence). The CDR3 length is 16 residues. The CDR3 loop reads CASSLGGTGASYEQYV. Written as DNA, the CDR3 is TGTGCCAGCAGCTTAGGGGGGACAGGGGCGTCCTACGAGCAGTACGTC.

The chain links TRBV27 to TRBJ2-3; D unresolved. This CDR3 contains 12 residues. Deletions cut 11 bases from V and 0 bases from J, with 9 bases between. Looked up from germline, CDR1 is MNHEY and CDR2 is SMNVEV (reference sequence). CDR3 sequence reads: CAGSVSTDTQYF. The DNA for the CDR3 is TGTGCCGGATCGGTTAGCACAGATACGCAGTATTTT.

This clone was picked up one time. V and J are TRBV4-1 and TRBJ2-1, with TRBD2 matching over 7 bases. This CDR3 comprises 16 residues. V was pared by 0 bases and J by 7 bases, with 9 bases of the junction left unmatched. Germline V CDR1 and CDR2: MGHRA, YSYEKL. The CDR3 region is CASSQERRGSMNEQFF. CDR3 sequence (DNA): TGCGCCAGCAGCCAAGAGCGGCGCGGGAGTATGAATGAGCAGTTCTTC.

V usage is TRBV27 and J usage is TRBJ1-2; 8 bases match TRBD1. V lost 0 bases and J lost 3; bases outside the gene matches: 6. Per the germline V gene, CDR1 is MNHEY and CDR2 is SMNVEV (reference sequence). The CDR3 is made up of 16 amino acids. CDR3 coding DNA: TGTGCCAGCAGTTTATCCGGACAGGGAGTTTACTATGGCTACACCTTC. Translating it yields CASSLSGQGVYYGYTF.

The CDR3 protein is CASSYRGIQETQYF. DNA of the CDR3: TGTGCCAGCAGTTACAGGGGGATCCAAGAGACCCAGTACTTC. The genes are TRBV6-5 and TRBJ2-5; D is perhaps TRBD1 (6 bases). Trimming took 2 bases from V and 1 from J, leaving 8 bases between them. The germline V gene has CDR1 MNHEY and CDR2 SVGAGI. This CDR3 contains 14 residues.

A note on this clone: Distinct nucleotide sequences in the sample also encode this CDR3. J is TRBJ1-2 and V is TRBV29-1; 7 bases are shared with TRBD1. The CDR3 has 17 amino acids. V was pared by 0 bases and J by 4 bases, with 14 bases of the junction left unmatched. Looked up from germline, CDR1 is SQVTM and CDR2 is ANQGSEA. The CDR3 here is CSVEEGRDREGSYGYTF. DNA of the CDR3: TGCAGCGTTGAAGAGGGGAGGGACAGAGAGGGTAGCTATGGCTACACCTTC.

This chain joins TRBV4-2 and TRBJ2-7; possibly TRBD2 for D (6 bases). CDR1 LGHNA and CDR2 YNFKEQ come from the germline V gene. V was cut by 1 base and J by 0 bases, with 7 bases left in between. CDR3 size: 14 residues. The CDR3 loop is CASSQVEGSYEQYF. The CDR3 DNA follows: TGTGCCAGCAGCCAAGTGGAGGGCTCCTACGAGCAGTACTTC.

The V call is TRBV6-6, the J call TRBJ1-4, with TRBD1 matching 10 bases. V shed 7 bases and J 8 bases; nucleotides not matched to a gene: 10. Germline CDR1 is MNHNY and CDR2 is SVGAGI (reference sequence). The CDR3 is 15 amino acids. Here the CDR3 DNA reads TGTGCCAGCAACCCGGGGGGGACAGGGGACGAAAAACTGTTTTTT. Protein: CASNPGGTGDEKLFF.

Ten or more counts support this clone. The rearrangement uses TRBV14 and TRBJ1-4; no clear D. Germline CDR1 is SGHDN and CDR2 is FVKESK. The CDR3 is 15 residues long. V shed 4 bases and J shed 7 bases, with 16 bases lying between them. The CDR3 sequence: CASSPQTRAGEKLFF. The CDR3 region has the DNA TGTGCCAGCAGCCCCCAGACCCGGGCGGGTGAAAAACTGTTTTTT.

The chain recombines TRBV25-1 with TRBJ1-2; perhaps TRBD1 as D (5 bases). The CDR3 runs to 13 residues. Germline V gene data show CDR1 as MGHDK and CDR2 as SYGVNS. V was shortened by 9 bases and J by 3 bases, with 14 bases between the two germline ends. DNA for the CDR3: TGTGCCAGTGGCCGGGACGGACACTATGGCTACACCTTC. Amino acid sequence: CASGRDGHYGYTF.

The rearrangement links TRBV25-1 to TRBJ1-1; TRBD1 agrees at 9 bases. The CDR3 consists of 13 residues. Germline V CDR1 and CDR2: MGHDK, SYGVNS. Trimming removed 7 bases from V and 7 bases from J; junction bases left unmatched: 7. The CDR3 nucleotides are TGTGCCAGCACAACAGGGGGCTGGGGTGAAGCTTTCTTT. This encodes CASTTGGWGEAFF.

There are a few counts of this clone. The chain joins TRBV6-5 to TRBJ2-7, with TRBD2 matching over 8 bases. V was pared by 6 bases and J by 4 bases, with 5 bases of the junction left unmatched. Looked up from germline, CDR1 is MNHEY and CDR2 is SVGAGI. The length of the CDR3 is 13 residues. Here the CDR3 DNA reads TGTGCCAGCAGACAGCGGGAGTCGTACGAGCAGTACGTC. Encoded protein: CASRQRESYEQYV.

The V call is TRBV4-2, the J call TRBJ2-7; D gene uncertain. Germline V gives CDR1 LGHNA, CDR2 YNFKEQ. Trimming cost V 4 bases and J 2 bases, with 15 bases left between them. The CDR3 runs to 15 residues. The DNA for the CDR3 is TGTGCCAGCAGCCTCGAATGGGGTGGTACCTACGAGCAGTACTTC. The encoded protein is CASSLEWGGTYEQYF.

The chain recombines TRBV28 with TRBJ1-4; D not resolved. Per the germline V gene, CDR1 is MDHEN and CDR2 is SYDVKM. CDR3 size: 13 residues. Trimming removed 3 bases at V and 8 bases at J, with 10 bases between. The CDR3 region is CASSFEGSEKLFF. DNA of the CDR3: TGTGCCAGCAGTTTCGAGGGTTCGGAAAAACTGTTTTTT.